The 23 T cell receptor beta chains reported below all come from one sample, sequenced in a study of regulatory and conventional T cells in RAG deficiency. The method was immunoSEQ multiplex PCR; TCRdb's version includes in-frame clones alone and lacks a portion of them. The data contain some 28,000 clones, about 90% of them singletons. The sorted regulatory T cells were CD4+, CD25-high and CD127-low, with genomic DNA sequenced. The data were also submitted as part of a second study, on regulatory T cells. That paper adds: The PCR used 52 TRBV and 13 TRBJ primers.

The sequencing sample was made of Tregs sorted from blood. The receptors derive from a human donor in good health.

The chain couples TRBV6-5 to TRBJ2-2; no firm D call. The CDR3 is 16 amino acids. The germline V gene has CDR1 MNHEY and CDR2 SVGAGI. The V and J ends lost 0 bases and 5 bases respectively, with 13 bases between them. As DNA, the CDR3 is TGTGCCAGCAGTTACTCGTTGGAAATGGGGACCGGGGAGCTGTTTTTT. It translates to CASSYSLEMGTGELFF.

This chain links TRBV12-5 with TRBJ1-1, with unresolved D. Trimming stripped 2 bases from V and 7 bases from J, with 5 bases between. CDR3 length: 11 residues. Germline V lookup: CDR1 LGHNT, CDR2 FRNRAP. The CDR3 DNA is TGTGCTAGTGGTTTGTATGGTGAAGCTTTCTTT. Translating gives CASGLYGEAFF.

This clone occurred a few times. The chain combines TRBV6-6 with TRBJ1-4; 9 bases are shared with TRBD1. CDR1 MNHNY and CDR2 SVGAGI come from the germline V gene (reference sequence). After removal of 5 bases from V and 8 bases from J, the junction contained 6 bases not matched to a gene. The CDR3 is 14 amino acids. Here the CDR3 reads CASSKQGAEEKLFF. As DNA, the CDR3 is TGTGCCAGCAGTAAACAGGGGGCTGAGGAAAAACTGTTTTTT.

V and J are TRBV30 and TRBJ1-1; D gene unclear. V lost 7 bases and J lost 2, with 11 bases in between. This CDR3 spans 12 amino acids. Germline CDR1 reads GTSNPN; CDR2 reads SVGIG (reference sequence). CDR3 region: CAFRWGNTEAFF. The CDR3 nucleotides read TGTGCCTTCAGGTGGGGAAACACTGAAGCTTTCTTT.

This rearrangement joins TRBV9 to TRBJ2-7, with 7 bases fitting TRBD1. After removal of 4 bases from V and 2 bases from J, the junction contained 6 bases not matched to a gene. The germline gives CDR1 SGDLS, CDR2 YYNGEE. CDR3 length equals 14 residues. The CDR3 region is CASSLRQGPYEQYF. The DNA for the CDR3 is TGTGCCAGCAGCCTCCGACAGGGACCCTACGAGCAGTACTTC.

The gene calls are TRBV10-2 and TRBJ1-5, with a weak D call TRBD1 (5 bases). V was clipped by 7 bases and J by 5 bases, with 9 bases between them. The CDR3 loop spans 12 amino acids. From germline, CDR1 is WSHSY and CDR2 SAAADI. The CDR3 loop reads CASKGQDQPQHF. As DNA, the CDR3 is TGCGCCAGCAAGGGGCAGGATCAGCCCCAGCATTTT.

V and J are TRBV7-9 and TRBJ2-7; TRBD2 agrees at 8 bases. V shed 5 bases and J 6 bases; nucleotides not matched to a gene: 9. This CDR3 has 14 amino acids. Germline CDR1 reads SEHNR; CDR2 reads FQNEAQ (reference sequence). Written as DNA, the CDR3 is TGTGCCAGCAGCCCGGGGGGGCCCTCGGGCGAGCAGTACTTC. Its protein product is CASSPGGPSGEQYF.

This chain uses TRBV5-6 with TRBJ2-4; no clear D gene. This CDR3 has 15 residues. V was cut by 0 bases and J by 6 bases, with 13 bases left in between. Germline CDR1 SGHDT, CDR2 YYEEEE. The CDR3 spells CASSLVGLVPNIQYF. The CDR3 DNA reads as TGTGCCAGCAGCTTGGTAGGCCTAGTCCCAAACATTCAGTACTTC.

The genes are TRBV19 and TRBJ1-6, with D unresolved. The CDR3 covers 13 residues. V was pared by 5 bases and J by 9 bases, with 11 bases between. Germline V gene data show CDR1 as LNHDA and CDR2 as SQIVND (reference sequence). CDR3 region: CASSPRTSSPLHF. The CDR3 DNA reads TGTGCCAGTAGTCCAAGGACTTCTTCACCCCTCCACTTT.

This rearrangement joins TRBV6-1 to TRBJ2-3; D not resolved. Germline values: CDR1 MNHNS, CDR2 SASEGT. This CDR3 is 13 amino acids long. V was cut by 6 bases and J by 2 bases, with 9 bases left in between. The CDR3 here is CASRTSFTDTQYF. CDR3 nucleotide sequence: TGTGCCAGCAGAACCTCATTCACAGATACGCAGTATTTT.

The chain combines TRBV2 with TRBJ1-5; D unresolved. Germline lookup yields CDR1 SNHLY and CDR2 FYNNEI. This CDR3 contains 11 residues. Trimming removed 6 bases from V and 5 bases from J, with 5 bases in between. CDR3 protein: CASRRDQPQHF. CDR3 coding DNA: TGTGCCAGCAGGCGGGATCAGCCCCAGCATTTT.

The chain employs TRBV11-2 and TRBJ2-2; either TRBD1 or TRBD2 may supply D (5 bases each). The V and J ends lost 4 bases and 4 bases respectively, with 16 bases between them. CDR3 length equals 16 residues. Germline CDR1 is SGHAT and CDR2 is FQNNGV. In DNA form, the CDR3 reads TGTGCCAGCAGCTCACGCCTTTCAGGGAGCACCGGGGAGCTGTTTTTT. Its protein is CASSSRLSGSTGELFF.

This chain links TRBV9 with TRBJ2-2, with D unresolved. The CDR3 is 16 residues long. Germline V gene sequence: CDR1 SGDLS, CDR2 YYNGEE. Trimming stripped 0 bases from V and 7 bases from J, with 16 bases between. The CDR3, as DNA: TGTGCCAGCAGCGTAGTGGGTGCCCTGTCGGGCGGGGAGCTGTTTTTT. Amino acids: CASSVVGALSGGELFF.

The rearrangement links TRBV5-1 to TRBJ2-1; TRBD2 might be the D (6 bases). This CDR3 comprises 16 residues. Deletions cut 3 bases from V and 0 bases from J, with 13 bases between. The germline V gene encodes CDR1 SGHRS and CDR2 YFSETQ. As DNA, the CDR3 is TGCGCCAGCAGCTCCGCGGGGATTAGCTCCTACAATGAGCAGTTCTTC. Its translation is CASSSAGISSYNEQFF.

The chain recombines TRBV5-4 with TRBJ1-2, with D tentatively TRBD1 (5 bases). The CDR3 has 13 residues. Trimming pared 4 bases from V and 4 bases from J, leaving 11 bases between. CDR1 and CDR2 from the germline V gene are SGHNT and YYREEE (reference sequence). The CDR3 DNA reads as TGTGCCAGCAGCCTAGGGACGGTCTATGGCTACACCTTC. Its translation is CASSLGTVYGYTF.

The chain combines TRBV28 with TRBJ1-5, with unresolved D. V lost 6 bases, J lost 7 bases, and 13 bases lay in between. The CDR3 sequence is 13 residues long. Germline-derived CDR1 and CDR2 are MDHEN and SYDVKM. This CDR3 reads CASRYGVGQPQHF. CDR3 bases: TGTGCCAGCAGGTACGGGGTCGGGCAGCCCCAGCATTTT. The full variable domain, in which reference TRBV28 and TRBJ1-5 provide the parts outside the CDR3, is DVKVTQSSRYLVKRTGEKVFLECVQDMDHENMFWYRQDPGLGLRLIYFSYDVKMKEKGDIPEGYSVSREKKERFSLILESASTNQTSMYLCASRYGVGQPQHFGDGTRLSIL.

The V and J genes are TRBV11-2 and TRBJ1-3, with D perhaps matching TRBD1 (6 bases). This CDR3 region has 14 residues. V lost 5 bases, J lost 7 bases, and 15 bases lay in between. Germline assignment: CDR1 SGHAT and CDR2 FQNNGV. The CDR3 protein is CASSQGHALNTIYF. CDR3 nucleotides: TGTGCCAGCAGCCAGGGACACGCCTTGAACACCATATATTTT. The full variable domain, rest sourced from reference TRBV11-2 and TRBJ1-3, is EAGVAQSPRYKIIEKRQSVAFWCNPISGHATLYWYQQILGQGPKLLIQFQNNGVVDDSQLPKDRFSAERLKGVDSTLKIQPAKLEDSAVYLCASSQGHALNTIYFGEGSWLTVV.

This clone has a single count. The chain joins TRBV12-5 to TRBJ1-2, with D perhaps TRBD1 (6 bases). Germline CDR1 reads LGHNT; CDR2 reads FRNRAP. The CDR3 is 17 residues long. The V end was cut by 0 bases, the J end by 4 bases, with 18 bases between. CDR3 in DNA: TGTGCTAGTGGTTTGGTACAGGGAGGGTGGTCTCGCTATGGCTACACCTTC. Translated: CASGLVQGGWSRYGYTF.

This chain uses TRBV2 with TRBJ2-7; D gene unclear. CDR1 SNHLY and CDR2 FYNNEI come from the germline V gene. V was pared by 5 bases and J by 0 bases, with 17 bases between. The CDR3 length is 16 residues. The chain's CDR3 is CASSRRVTLRSYEQYF. CDR3 DNA sequence: TGTGCCAGCAGTCGAAGGGTGACTCTCCGCTCCTACGAGCAGTACTTC.

This chain joins TRBV18 and TRBJ1-6; D is unclear. CDR1 and CDR2 (germline): KGHSH, LQKENI. Trimming shortened V by 2 bases and J by 3 bases, and 8 bases separated the two germline ends. This CDR3 spans 15 amino acids. Here the CDR3 DNA reads TGTGCCAGCTCACCAATTGGGGACTATAATTCACCCCTCCACTTT. It translates to CASSPIGDYNSPLHF.

This sequence joins TRBV18 and TRBJ2-1; TRBD2 agrees at 9 bases. This CDR3 comprises 16 residues. CDR1 and CDR2 (germline): KGHSH, LQKENI. The ends lost 3 bases at V and 4 bases at J; junction bases unmatched: 7. The DNA of the CDR3 is TGTGCCAGCTCACCCGACCTAGCGGGGACTTACAATGAGCAGTTCTTC. Translated, it gives CASSPDLAGTYNEQFF.

V and J are TRBV18 and TRBJ2-7; no clear D. Germline V gives CDR1 KGHSH, CDR2 LQKENI. Trimming pared 0 bases from V and 5 bases from J, leaving 11 bases between. CDR3 size: 14 residues. CDR3 bases: TGTGCCAGCTCACCACCTCCGGATCTCGACGAGCAGTACTTC. Translated, it gives CASSPPPDLDEQYF.

V is TRBV19 and J is TRBJ1-2; D may be TRBD1 (6 bases). Deletions cut 7 bases from V and 4 bases from J, with 22 bases between. CDR1 and CDR2 from the germline V gene are LNHDA and SQIVND (reference sequence). The CDR3 totals 16 residues. This chain's CDR3 is CASTMRGAGIGYGYTF. The CDR3 nucleotides read TGTGCCAGTACCATGAGGGGGGCAGGGATCGGCTATGGCTACACCTTC.